This T cell receptor beta chain came from a study of response to subunit inactivated influenza vaccine. Study-level results: Few additional T cells are recruited per seasonal influenza vaccination, authors suggested.

TCRdb analysed the RT-PCR reads with MiXCR anew, one entry per CDR3 protein. Seen here are hundreds of thousands of distinct CDR3 sequences, around 8% observed once, and the top ten hold 10% to 15%. Worth noting for this clonotype: Its matching antigen is unknown.

The CDR3 is 14 amino acids. V lost 7 bases to trimming and J lost 4 bases, with 16 bases between them. Germline V CDR1 and CDR2: SGHAT, FQNNGV. The source material was PBMCs from blood, sampled around 25 months after vaccination. The chain links TRBV11-2 to TRBJ1-1; no clear D gene. This clonotype was sampled from a man between 50 and 69 years old who received an inactivated influenza vaccine. The CDR3 sequence: CASNLGSWGTEAFF. CDR3 nucleotide sequence: TGTGCCAGCAACTTGGGGAGTTGGGGCACTGAAGCTTTCTTT. The variable domain in full, completed from reference TRBV11-2 and TRBJ1-1, reads EAGVAQSPRYKIIEKRQSVAFWCNPISGHATLYWYQQILGQGPKLLIQFQNNGVVDDSQLPKDRFSAERLKGVDSTLKIQPAKLEDSAVYLCASNLGSWGTEAFFGQGTRLTVV.